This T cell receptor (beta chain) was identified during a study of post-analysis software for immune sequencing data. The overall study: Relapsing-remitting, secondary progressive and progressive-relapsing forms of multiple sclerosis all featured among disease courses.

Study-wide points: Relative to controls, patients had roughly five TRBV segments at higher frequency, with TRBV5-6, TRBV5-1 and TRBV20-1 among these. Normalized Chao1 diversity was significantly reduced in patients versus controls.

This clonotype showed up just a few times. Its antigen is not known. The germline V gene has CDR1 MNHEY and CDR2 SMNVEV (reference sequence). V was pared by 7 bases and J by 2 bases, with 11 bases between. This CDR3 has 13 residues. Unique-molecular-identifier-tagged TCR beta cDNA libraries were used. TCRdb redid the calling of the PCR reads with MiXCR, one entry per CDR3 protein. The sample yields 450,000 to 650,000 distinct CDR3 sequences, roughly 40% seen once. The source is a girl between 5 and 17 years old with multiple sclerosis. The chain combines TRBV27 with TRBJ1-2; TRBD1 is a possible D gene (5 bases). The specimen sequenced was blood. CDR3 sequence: CASTGDGNYGYTF. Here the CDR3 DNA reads TGTGCCAGCACGGGGGACGGAAACTATGGCTACACCTTC.